This record covers a single T cell receptor beta chain. Antigen specificity is unknown. This entry is derived from a study of shared clonotypes between healthy human individuals. Study-level background: Donors, aged 18 to 49, were a couple of women and a few men.

The CDR3 is 13 amino acids. Germline CDR1 ENHRY, CDR2 SYGVKD. V was pared by 4 bases and J by 5 bases, with 9 bases between. Overall study findings and caveats: Relative to memory subsets, naive subsets generally showed larger estimated richness. It was the non-shared clonotypes that had lower generation probabilities than clonotypes shared by all four donors.

This table comes from immunoSEQ multiplex PCR, and its TCRdb copy is limited to in-frame clones, with some not included. The sample contains 850,000 to 1,100,000 clones, approximately 75% of which appear only once. Negatively enriched CD4+ T cells were divided by CD45RA into naive and memory. Sequencing used memory CD4+ T cells from PBMCs. The subset here: CD45RA-negative fraction. This sequence was found in a man between 18 and 35 years old in good health. Some clones in this sample may be carry-over from other donors' samples. V and J are TRBV10-3 and TRBJ2-4, with D uncertain. CDR3 residues: CAISGVKENIQYF. Here the CDR3 DNA reads TGTGCCATCAGTGGGGTAAAGGAAAACATTCAGTACTTC.